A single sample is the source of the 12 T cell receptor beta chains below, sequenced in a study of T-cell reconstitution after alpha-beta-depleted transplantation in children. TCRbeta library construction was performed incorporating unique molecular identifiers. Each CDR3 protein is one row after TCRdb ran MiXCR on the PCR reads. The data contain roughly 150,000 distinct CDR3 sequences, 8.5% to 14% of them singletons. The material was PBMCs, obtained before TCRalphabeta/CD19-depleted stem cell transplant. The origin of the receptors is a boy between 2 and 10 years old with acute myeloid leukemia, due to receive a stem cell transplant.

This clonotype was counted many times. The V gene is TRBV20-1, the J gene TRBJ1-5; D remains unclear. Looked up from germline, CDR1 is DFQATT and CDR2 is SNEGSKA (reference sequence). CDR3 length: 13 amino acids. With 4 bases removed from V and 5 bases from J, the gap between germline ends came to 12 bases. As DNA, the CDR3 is TGCAGTGCTACCAGAGGCGCAGATCAGCCCCAGCATTTT. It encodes CSATRGADQPQHF.

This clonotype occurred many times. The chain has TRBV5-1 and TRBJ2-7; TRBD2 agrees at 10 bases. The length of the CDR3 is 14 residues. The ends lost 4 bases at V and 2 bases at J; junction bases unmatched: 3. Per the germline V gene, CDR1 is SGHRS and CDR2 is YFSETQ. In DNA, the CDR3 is TGCGCCAGCAGCGCTAGCGGGAGCGCCTACGAGCAGTACTTC. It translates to CASSASGSAYEQYF.

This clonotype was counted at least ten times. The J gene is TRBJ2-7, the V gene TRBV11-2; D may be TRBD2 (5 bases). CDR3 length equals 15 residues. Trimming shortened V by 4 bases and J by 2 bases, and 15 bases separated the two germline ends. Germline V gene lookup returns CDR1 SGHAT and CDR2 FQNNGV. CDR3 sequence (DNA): TGTGCCAGCAGCTCCCCCCGGACTCTAGCCTACGAGCAGTACTTC. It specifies CASSSPRTLAYEQYF.

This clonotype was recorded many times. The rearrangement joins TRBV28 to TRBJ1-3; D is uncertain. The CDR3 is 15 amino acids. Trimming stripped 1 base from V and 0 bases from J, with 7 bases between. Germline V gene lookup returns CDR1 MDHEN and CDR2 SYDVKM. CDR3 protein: CASSLSLTSGNTIYF. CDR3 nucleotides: TGTGCCAGCAGTTTATCGTTAACCTCTGGAAACACCATATATTTT.

In DNA form, the CDR3 reads TGTGCCTGGACCCCGATTGAATCTGGAAACACCATATATTTT. Protein: CAWTPIESGNTIYF. The chain combines TRBV30 with TRBJ1-3; D call uncertain. V was pared by 4 bases and J by 1 base, with 11 bases between. The length of the CDR3 is 14 residues. Germline CDR1 is GTSNPN and CDR2 is SVGIG (reference sequence).

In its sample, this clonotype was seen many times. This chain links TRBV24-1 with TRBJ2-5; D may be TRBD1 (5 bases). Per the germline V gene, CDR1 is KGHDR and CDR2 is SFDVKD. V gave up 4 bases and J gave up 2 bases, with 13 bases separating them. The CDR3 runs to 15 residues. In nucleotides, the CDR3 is TGTGCCACCAGTGACCTTACAGGAACTCAAGAGACCCAGTACTTC. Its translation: CATSDLTGTQETQYF.

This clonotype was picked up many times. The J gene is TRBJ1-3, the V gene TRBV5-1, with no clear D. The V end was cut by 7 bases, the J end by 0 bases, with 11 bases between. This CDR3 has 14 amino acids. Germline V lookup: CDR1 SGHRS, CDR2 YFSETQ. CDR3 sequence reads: CASRDGDSGNTIYF. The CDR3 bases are TGCGCCAGCCGGGATGGGGACTCTGGAAACACCATATATTTT.

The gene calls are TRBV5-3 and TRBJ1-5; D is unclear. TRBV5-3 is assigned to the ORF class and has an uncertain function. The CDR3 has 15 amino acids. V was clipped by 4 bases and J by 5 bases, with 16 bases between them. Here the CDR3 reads CARSADLQIHQPQHF. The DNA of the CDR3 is TGTGCCAGAAGCGCGGACCTGCAGATTCATCAGCCCCAGCATTTT.

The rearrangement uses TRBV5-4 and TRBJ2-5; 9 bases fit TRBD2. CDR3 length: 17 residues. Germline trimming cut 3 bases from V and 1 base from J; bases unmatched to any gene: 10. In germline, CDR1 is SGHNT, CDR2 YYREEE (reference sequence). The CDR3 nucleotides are TGTGCCAGCAGCTCGGGCCCAGCGGGGGGCAGCCAAGAGACCCAGTACTTC. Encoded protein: CASSSGPAGGSQETQYF.

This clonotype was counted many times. The DNA for the CDR3 is TGCAGTGCTAGTCAGCCCCGGGTCATGAACACTGAAGCTTTCTTT. Protein product: CSASQPRVMNTEAFF. The gene calls are TRBV20-1 and TRBJ1-1; D is unclear. The CDR3 is made up of 15 amino acids. CDR1 and CDR2 from the germline V gene are DFQATT and SNEGSKA (reference sequence). V was shortened by 3 bases and J by 0 bases, with 14 bases between the two germline ends.

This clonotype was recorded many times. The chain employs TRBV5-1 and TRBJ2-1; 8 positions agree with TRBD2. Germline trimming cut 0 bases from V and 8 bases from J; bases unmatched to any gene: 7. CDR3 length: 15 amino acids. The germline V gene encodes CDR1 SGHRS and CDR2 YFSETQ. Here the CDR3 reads CASSLVAGGLDEQFF. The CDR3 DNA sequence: TGCGCCAGCAGCTTGGTTGCGGGGGGCCTCGATGAGCAGTTCTTC.

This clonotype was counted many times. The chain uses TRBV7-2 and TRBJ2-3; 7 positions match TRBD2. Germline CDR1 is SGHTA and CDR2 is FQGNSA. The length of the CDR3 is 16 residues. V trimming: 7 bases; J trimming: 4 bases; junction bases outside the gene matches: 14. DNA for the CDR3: TGTGCCAGCAACTACATAGAGCGGGGTCGGCCAGATACGCAGTATTTT. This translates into CASNYIERGRPDTQYF.